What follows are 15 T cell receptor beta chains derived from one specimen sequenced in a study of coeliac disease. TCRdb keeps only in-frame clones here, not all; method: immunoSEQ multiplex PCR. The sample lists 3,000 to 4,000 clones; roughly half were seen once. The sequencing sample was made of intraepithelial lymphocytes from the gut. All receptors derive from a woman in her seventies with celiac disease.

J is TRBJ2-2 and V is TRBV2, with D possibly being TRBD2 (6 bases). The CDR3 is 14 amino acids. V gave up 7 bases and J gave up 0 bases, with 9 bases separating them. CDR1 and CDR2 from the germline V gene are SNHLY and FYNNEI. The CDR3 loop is CASIRGSNTGELFF. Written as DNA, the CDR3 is TGTGCCAGCATCCGGGGGTCGAACACCGGGGAGCTGTTTTTT.

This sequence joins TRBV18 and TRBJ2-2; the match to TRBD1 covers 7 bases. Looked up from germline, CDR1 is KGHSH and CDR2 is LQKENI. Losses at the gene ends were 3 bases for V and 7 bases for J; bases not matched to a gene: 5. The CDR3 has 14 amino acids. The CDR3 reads CASSPTGNIGELFF. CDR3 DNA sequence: TGTGCCAGCTCACCGACAGGGAATATCGGGGAGCTGTTTTTT. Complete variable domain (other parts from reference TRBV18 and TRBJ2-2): NAGVMQNPRHLVRRRGQEARLRCSPMKGHSHVYWYRQLPEEGLKFMVYLQKENIIDESGMPKERFSAEFPKEGPSILRIQQVVRGDSAAYFCASSPTGNIGELFFGEGSRLTVL.

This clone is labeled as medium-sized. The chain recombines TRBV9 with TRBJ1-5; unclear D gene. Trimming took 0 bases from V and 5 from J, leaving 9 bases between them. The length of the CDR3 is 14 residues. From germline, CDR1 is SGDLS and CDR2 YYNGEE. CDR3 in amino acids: CASSVADTYQPQHF. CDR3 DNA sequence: TGTGCCAGCAGCGTAGCCGACACTTATCAGCCCCAGCATTTT. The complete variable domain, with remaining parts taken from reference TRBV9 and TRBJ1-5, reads DSGVTQTPKHLITATGQRVTLRCSPRSGDLSVYWYQQSLDQGLQFLIQYYNGEERAKGNILERFSAQQFPDLHSELNLSSLELGDSALYFCASSVADTYQPQHFGDGTRLSIL.

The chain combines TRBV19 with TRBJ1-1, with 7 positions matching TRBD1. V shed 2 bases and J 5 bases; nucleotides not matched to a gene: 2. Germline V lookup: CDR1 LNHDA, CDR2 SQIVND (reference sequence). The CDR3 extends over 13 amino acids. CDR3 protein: CASSIQQGTEAFF. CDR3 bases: TGTGCCAGTAGTATACAACAGGGGACTGAAGCTTTCTTT.

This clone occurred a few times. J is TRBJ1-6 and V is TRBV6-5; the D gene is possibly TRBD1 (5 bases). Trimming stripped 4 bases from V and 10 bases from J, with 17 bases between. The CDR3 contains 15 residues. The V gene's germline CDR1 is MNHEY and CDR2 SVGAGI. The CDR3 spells CASSSLQGKGSPLHF. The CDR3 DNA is TGTGCCAGCAGTTCCCTCCAGGGAAAAGGATCACCCCTCCACTTT.

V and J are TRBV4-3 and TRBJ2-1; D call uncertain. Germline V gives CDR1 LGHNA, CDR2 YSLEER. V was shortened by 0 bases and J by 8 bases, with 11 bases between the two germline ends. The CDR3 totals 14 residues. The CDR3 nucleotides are TGCGCCAGCAGCCAAGAACCCGGTTTGCATGAGCAGTTCTTC. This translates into CASSQEPGLHEQFF.

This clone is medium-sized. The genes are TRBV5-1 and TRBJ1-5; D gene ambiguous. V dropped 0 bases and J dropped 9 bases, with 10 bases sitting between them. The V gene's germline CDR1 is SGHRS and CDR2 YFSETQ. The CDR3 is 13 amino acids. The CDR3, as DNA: TGCGCCAGCAGCTTGGGGCGGGGATGGCCCCAGCATTTT. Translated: CASSLGRGWPQHF.

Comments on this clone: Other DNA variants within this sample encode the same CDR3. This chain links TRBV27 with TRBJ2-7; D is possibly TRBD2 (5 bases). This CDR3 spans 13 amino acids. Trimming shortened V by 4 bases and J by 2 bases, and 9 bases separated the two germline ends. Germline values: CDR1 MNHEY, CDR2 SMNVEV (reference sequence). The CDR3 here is CASSSRGTYEQYF. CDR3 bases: TGTGCCAGCAGTTCCCGAGGGACCTACGAGCAGTACTTC.

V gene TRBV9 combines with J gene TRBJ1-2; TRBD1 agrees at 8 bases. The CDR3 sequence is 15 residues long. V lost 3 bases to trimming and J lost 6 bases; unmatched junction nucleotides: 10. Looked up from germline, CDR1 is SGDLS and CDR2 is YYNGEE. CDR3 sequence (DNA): TGTGCCAGCAGCGCCCGGGACAGGACGAACGATGGCTACACCTTC. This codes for CASSARDRTNDGYTF.

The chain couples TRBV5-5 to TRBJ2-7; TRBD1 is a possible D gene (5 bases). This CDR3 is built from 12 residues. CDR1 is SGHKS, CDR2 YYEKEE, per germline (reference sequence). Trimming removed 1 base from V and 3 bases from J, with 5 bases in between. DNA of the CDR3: TGTGCCAGCAGCTTGACAGGCTACGAGCAGTACTTC. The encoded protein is CASSLTGYEQYF.

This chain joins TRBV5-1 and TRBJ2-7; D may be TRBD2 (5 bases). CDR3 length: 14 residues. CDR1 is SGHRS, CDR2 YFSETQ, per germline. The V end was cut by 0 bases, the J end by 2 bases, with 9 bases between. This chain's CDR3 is CASSLGQTTYEQYF. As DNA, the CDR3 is TGCGCCAGCAGCTTGGGGCAGACTACCTACGAGCAGTACTTC.

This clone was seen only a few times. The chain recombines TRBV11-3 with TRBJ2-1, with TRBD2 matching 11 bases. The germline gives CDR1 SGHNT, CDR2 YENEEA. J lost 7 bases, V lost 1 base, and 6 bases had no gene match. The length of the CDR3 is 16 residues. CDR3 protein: CASSLGASGGINEQFF. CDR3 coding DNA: TGTGCCAGCAGCTTAGGAGCTAGCGGGGGGATTAATGAGCAGTTCTTC.

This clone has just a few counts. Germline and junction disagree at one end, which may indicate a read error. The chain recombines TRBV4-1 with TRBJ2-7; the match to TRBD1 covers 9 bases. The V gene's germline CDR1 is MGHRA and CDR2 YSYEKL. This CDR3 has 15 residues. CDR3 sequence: CASSETQGATYEQYF. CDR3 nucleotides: TGTGCCAGCAGCGAGACACAGGGGGCCACCTACGAGCAGTACTTC.

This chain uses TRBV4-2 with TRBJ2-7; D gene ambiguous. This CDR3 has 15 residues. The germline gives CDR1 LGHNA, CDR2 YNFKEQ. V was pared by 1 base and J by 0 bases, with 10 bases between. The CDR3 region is CASSQGQQSSYEQYF. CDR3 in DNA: TGTGCCAGCAGCCAAGGCCAACAAAGCTCCTACGAGCAGTACTTC.

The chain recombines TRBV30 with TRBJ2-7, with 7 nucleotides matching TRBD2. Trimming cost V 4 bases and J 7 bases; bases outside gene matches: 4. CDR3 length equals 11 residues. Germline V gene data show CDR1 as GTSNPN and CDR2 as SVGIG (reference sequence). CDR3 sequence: CAWNGEGEQYF. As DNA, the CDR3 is TGTGCCTGGAACGGGGAGGGGGAGCAGTACTTC.